The rows below give T cell receptor beta chains drawn from one sample of a study of blood T cell repertoires in COVID-19. The protocol was immunoSEQ multiplex PCR, while the TCRdb copy is restricted to in-frame clones and leaves out a portion. Here the sample spans 130,000 or so clones, approximately 88% being singletons. The material sequenced was peripheral blood. These receptor sequences come from a woman at least 80 years old with acute or convalescent COVID-19. Both conserved end residues are part of each CDR3. The D gene is left open where the match is weak. The size field is filled for only some rows; it gives once, few, many or a size class.

j_gene: TRBJ1-3; abundance: once; d_gene: TRBD1; v_gene: TRBV4-3; CDR3nt: TGCGCCAGCAGCCAAGATGAGGGACAGCTCGATACTAGCTCTGGAAACACCATATATTTT; CDR3aa: CASSQDEGQLDTSSGNTIYF
j_gene: TRBJ1-2; abundance: NA; d_gene: NA; v_gene: TRBV6-1; CDR3nt: TGTGCCAGCAGTGAAGCGAGGGCAGATATCGGCGGCTATGGCTACACCTTC; CDR3aa: CASSEARADIGGYGYTF
j_gene: TRBJ2-1; abundance: NA; d_gene: TRBD2; v_gene: TRBV19; CDR3nt: TGTGCCAGTAGTATCCTCGGGGGGGCCTACAATGAGCAGTTCTTC; CDR3aa: CASSILGGAYNEQFF
j_gene: TRBJ2-1; abundance: NA; d_gene: TRBD2; v_gene: TRBV6-4; CDR3nt: TGTGCCAGCAGTCAAGCGGGAGCCGAGACCAATGAGCAGTTCTTC; CDR3aa: CASSQAGAETNEQFF
j_gene: TRBJ2-7; abundance: NA; d_gene: TRBD1; v_gene: TRBV5-1; CDR3nt: TGCGCCAGCAGCAAAATGACAGGGGGCGAAGGGGCCGAGCAGTACTTC; CDR3aa: CASSKMTGGEGAEQYF
j_gene: TRBJ2-1; abundance: once; d_gene: NA; v_gene: TRBV5-6; CDR3nt: TGTGCCAGCAGCTTGGGCCCGAGAGCGATAAACAATGAGCAGTTCTTC; CDR3aa: CASSLGPRAINNEQFF
j_gene: TRBJ1-2; abundance: once; d_gene: TRBD1; v_gene: TRBV5-6; CDR3nt: TGTGCCAGCAGCTTGGGTGGACAGGGGGCCTCTGGCTATGGCTACACCTTC; CDR3aa: CASSLGGQGASGYGYTF
j_gene: TRBJ1-6; abundance: once; d_gene: TRBD1; v_gene: TRBV18; CDR3nt: TGTGCCAGCTCAGTGACAGGGGCGAGCTCCTATAATTCACCCCTCCACTTT; CDR3aa: CASSVTGASSYNSPLHF
j_gene: TRBJ2-1; abundance: once; d_gene: NA; v_gene: TRBV4-3; CDR3nt: TGCGCCAGCAGCCAAGGGACGACCCGGCGGGCGGGGAATGAGCAGTTCTTC; CDR3aa: CASSQGTTRRAGNEQFF
j_gene: TRBJ1-1; abundance: NA; d_gene: TRBD1; v_gene: TRBV19; CDR3nt: TGTGCCAGCAGAAACACAGGGGCTGGAACTGAAGCTTTCTTT; CDR3aa: CASRNTGAGTEAFF
j_gene: TRBJ1-1; abundance: NA; d_gene: NA; v_gene: TRBV7-9; CDR3nt: TGTGCCAGCAGCGGGAGGGGTCGGTCTCCGAACACTGAAGCTTTCTTT; CDR3aa: CASSGRGRSPNTEAFF
j_gene: TRBJ1-2; abundance: NA; d_gene: TRBD1; v_gene: TRBV11-2; CDR3nt: TGTGCCAGCAGCTTGGACAGGGTCGGGGACGGCTACACCTTC; CDR3aa: CASSLDRVGDGYTF
j_gene: TRBJ1-5; abundance: NA; d_gene: NA; v_gene: TRBV27; CDR3nt: TGTGCCAGCAGGGGCGCAGGGCACAATCAGCCCCAGCATTTT; CDR3aa: CASRGAGHNQPQHF
j_gene: TRBJ2-5; abundance: NA; d_gene: TRBD1; v_gene: TRBV7-2; CDR3nt: TGTGCCAGCAGCTTAGTTGTGGACAGGGCTAAGACCCAGTACTTC; CDR3aa: CASSLVVDRAKTQYF
j_gene: TRBJ2-5; abundance: once; d_gene: NA; v_gene: TRBV27; CDR3nt: TGTGCCAGCAGTGAACTAGCCGGAGAGACCCAGTACTTC; CDR3aa: CASSELAGETQYF
j_gene: TRBJ1-5; abundance: NA; d_gene: TRBD1; v_gene: TRBV7-9; CDR3nt: TGTGCCAGCAGCTCAGACAGGGATAGCAATCAGCCCCAGCATTTT; CDR3aa: CASSSDRDSNQPQHF
j_gene: TRBJ2-3; abundance: NA; d_gene: TRBD2; v_gene: TRBV7-2; CDR3nt: TGTGCCAGCAGTAGAATAGCGGGAGGACTCGAAGATACGCAGTATTTT; CDR3aa: CASSRIAGGLEDTQYF
j_gene: TRBJ2-3; abundance: few; d_gene: TRBD2; v_gene: TRBV3-1/TRBV3-2; CDR3nt: TGTGCCAGCAGCCCCATACTAGCGGGGAGAAGAGATACGCAGTATTTT; CDR3aa: CASSPILAGRRDTQYF
j_gene: TRBJ2-3; abundance: NA; d_gene: TRBD1; v_gene: TRBV5-8; CDR3nt: TGTGCCAGCAGCTTGGGAGGACAGGGCACAGATACGCAGTATTTT; CDR3aa: CASSLGGQGTDTQYF
j_gene: TRBJ2-7; abundance: NA; d_gene: NA; v_gene: TRBV9; CDR3nt: TGTGCCAGCAGCGATAGAGACTTGGTGCAGTACTTC; CDR3aa: CASSDRDLVQYF
j_gene: TRBJ2-2; abundance: NA; d_gene: NA; v_gene: TRBV19; CDR3nt: TGTGCCAGTAGTATCCCAGAATCGAACACCGGGGAGCTGTTTTTT; CDR3aa: CASSIPESNTGELFF
j_gene: TRBJ1-3; abundance: NA; d_gene: NA; v_gene: TRBV18; CDR3nt: TGTGCCAGCTCACCTAGCGGGGGAGATGACGTAAACACCATATATTTT; CDR3aa: CASSPSGGDDVNTIYF
j_gene: TRBJ1-6; abundance: NA; d_gene: NA; v_gene: TRBV24-1; CDR3nt: TGTGCCACCAGTGATTTGTGGTTGTTTCCCCAGACACCCCTCCACTTT; CDR3aa: CATSDLWLFPQTPLHF
j_gene: TRBJ2-7; abundance: NA; d_gene: NA; v_gene: TRBV7-2; CDR3nt: TGTGCCAGCAGCCAAGGGTTCAAGGGCGGGTACGAGCAGTACTTC; CDR3aa: CASSQGFKGGYEQYF
j_gene: TRBJ1-3; abundance: NA; d_gene: NA; v_gene: TRBV10-3; CDR3nt: TGTGCCATCAGTGAGACCGAGGGTTCTCGGGGAAACACCATATATTTT; CDR3aa: CAISETEGSRGNTIYF
j_gene: TRBJ1-5; abundance: NA; d_gene: NA; v_gene: TRBV18; CDR3nt: TGTGCCAGCTCACCCGGTCCAAACCAGCCCCAGCATTTT; CDR3aa: CASSPGPNQPQHF
j_gene: TRBJ2-2; abundance: NA; d_gene: TRBD1; v_gene: TRBV7-9; CDR3nt: TGTGCCAGCAGCTCGCGGGACAGGGGGATTGGCGGGGAGCTGTTTTTT; CDR3aa: CASSSRDRGIGGELFF
j_gene: TRBJ2-1; abundance: NA; d_gene: NA; v_gene: TRBV2; CDR3nt: TGTGCCAGCAGTGAAGCGCTTTCGGAGCCCCAGCAGTTCTTC; CDR3aa: CASSEALSEPQQFF
j_gene: TRBJ2-4; abundance: NA; d_gene: TRBD2; v_gene: TRBV5-6; CDR3nt: TGTGCCAGCAGCTTCCTGCGGGAGAGGGCCAAAAACATTCAGTACTTC; CDR3aa: CASSFLRERAKNIQYF
j_gene: TRBJ2-7; abundance: NA; d_gene: TRBD2; v_gene: TRBV2; CDR3nt: TGTGCCAGCAGAGCACTAGCGGGATCCTCCTACGAGCAGTACTTC; CDR3aa: CASRALAGSSYEQYF
j_gene: TRBJ2-7; abundance: NA; d_gene: NA; v_gene: TRBV6-2/TRBV6-3; CDR3nt: TGTGCCAGCAGTTACTCCCAGATAATGATCGAGCAGTACTTC; CDR3aa: CASSYSQIMIEQYF
j_gene: TRBJ1-5; abundance: few; d_gene: NA; v_gene: TRBV6-2/TRBV6-3; CDR3nt: TGTGCCAGCAGTTACTCAGGCCGGGGCAATCAGCCCCAGCATTTT; CDR3aa: CASSYSGRGNQPQHF
j_gene: TRBJ2-7; abundance: once; d_gene: NA; v_gene: TRBV2; CDR3nt: TGTGCCAGCAGTGATCGTGTCGGTACCTACGAGCAGTACTTC; CDR3aa: CASSDRVGTYEQYF
j_gene: TRBJ2-5; abundance: NA; d_gene: TRBD1; v_gene: TRBV5-1; CDR3nt: TGCGCCAGCAGCTTTATGACAGGGGTGATGGGAGAGACCCAGTACTTC; CDR3aa: CASSFMTGVMGETQYF
j_gene: TRBJ2-7; abundance: many; d_gene: NA; v_gene: TRBV4-3; CDR3nt: TGCGCCAGCAGCCAAGTTGCAGACTACTCCTACGAGCAGTACTTC; CDR3aa: CASSQVADYSYEQYF
j_gene: TRBJ2-5; abundance: few; d_gene: TRBD2; v_gene: TRBV29-1; CDR3nt: TGCAGCGTTGAAGCCGCCGGGACTAGCGGGGGGGCCCAGTACTTC; CDR3aa: CSVEAAGTSGGAQYF
j_gene: TRBJ1-4; abundance: once; d_gene: NA; v_gene: TRBV3-1/TRBV3-2; CDR3nt: TGTGCCAGCAGCAATGTGGGGAGCCCTTATGAAAAACTGTTTTTT; CDR3aa: CASSNVGSPYEKLFF
j_gene: TRBJ1-2; abundance: NA; d_gene: TRBD1; v_gene: TRBV6-2/TRBV6-3; CDR3nt: TGTGCCAGCAGTTCGACAGGGGGCCATGGCTACACCTTC; CDR3aa: CASSSTGGHGYTF